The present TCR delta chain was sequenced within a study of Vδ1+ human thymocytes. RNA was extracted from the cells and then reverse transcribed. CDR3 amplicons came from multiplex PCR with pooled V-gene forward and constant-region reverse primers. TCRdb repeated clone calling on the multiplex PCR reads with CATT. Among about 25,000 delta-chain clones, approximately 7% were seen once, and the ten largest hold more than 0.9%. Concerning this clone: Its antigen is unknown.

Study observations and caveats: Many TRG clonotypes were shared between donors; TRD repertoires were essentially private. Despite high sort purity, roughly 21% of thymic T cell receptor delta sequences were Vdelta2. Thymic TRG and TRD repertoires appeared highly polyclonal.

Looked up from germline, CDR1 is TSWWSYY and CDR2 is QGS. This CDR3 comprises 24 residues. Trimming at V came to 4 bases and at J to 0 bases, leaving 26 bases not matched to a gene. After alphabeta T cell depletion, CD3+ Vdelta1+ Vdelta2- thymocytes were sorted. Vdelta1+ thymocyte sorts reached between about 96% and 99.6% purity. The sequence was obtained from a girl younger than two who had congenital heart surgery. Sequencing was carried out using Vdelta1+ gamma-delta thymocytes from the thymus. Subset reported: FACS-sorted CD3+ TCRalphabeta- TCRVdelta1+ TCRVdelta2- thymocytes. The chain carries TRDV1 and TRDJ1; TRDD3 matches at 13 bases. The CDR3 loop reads CALGGIFPPATGGYGSVYTDKLIF. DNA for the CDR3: TGTGCTCTTGGGGGCATTTTTCCTCCCGCGACTGGGGGATACGGGTCCGTCTACACCGATAAACTCATCTTT.